One and the same sample provided the 5 T cell receptor beta chains below, sequenced in a study of OX40 agonist ivuxolimab in advanced cancers. The protocol was immunoSEQ multiplex PCR, while the TCRdb copy is restricted to in-frame clones and leaves out a portion. The data show around 72,000 clones, roughly 81% seen once. Sample: CD4+ or CD8+ T cells sorted from blood, taken in a trial of the OX40 agonist ivuxolimab. All receptors come from an adult with an advanced solid tumor such as melanoma, head and neck, liver or kidney cancer.

The chain uses TRBV6-5 and TRBJ2-5; 7 nucleotides agree with TRBD2. This CDR3 has 15 amino acids. Germline V gene data show CDR1 as MNHEY and CDR2 as SVGAGI. The V gene end was trimmed by 2 bases and the J gene end by 1 base; junction bases not matched to a gene: 4. CDR3 nucleotide sequence: TGTGCCAGCAGTTACGGGGGGGAGACCCAAGAGACCCAGTACTTC. It is translated as CASSYGGETQETQYF.

The chain recombines TRBV5-1 with TRBJ2-1; TRBD1 might be the D (6 bases). This CDR3 is 14 amino acids long. V lost 0 bases, J lost 8 bases, and 12 bases lay in between. The germline V gene has CDR1 SGHRS and CDR2 YFSETQ. CDR3 protein: CASSLDRVFDEQFF. The CDR3 DNA sequence: TGCGCCAGCAGCTTGGACAGGGTTTTCGATGAGCAGTTCTTC.

This clone was detected once. In the same sample, other DNA sequences code for this CDR3. This chain connects TRBV6-5 to TRBJ2-5, with D perhaps matching TRBD2 (5 bases). From germline, CDR1 is MNHEY and CDR2 SVGAGI. The CDR3 runs to 13 residues. The V and J ends lost 3 bases and 3 bases respectively, with 8 bases between them. The CDR3 spells CASSYSGKETQYF. Here the CDR3 DNA reads TGTGCCAGCAGTTATTCCGGGAAAGAGACCCAGTACTTC.

The chain joins TRBV6-1 to TRBJ1-2; D may be TRBD1 (6 bases). CDR1 and CDR2 from the germline V gene are MNHNS and SASEGT. The CDR3 loop spans 15 amino acids. Trimming cost V 2 bases and J 2 bases, with 12 bases left between them. In DNA, the CDR3 is TGTGCCAGCAGTGAACTGGGGGCCTTCAACTATGGCTACACCTTC. It encodes CASSELGAFNYGYTF.

The CDR3 DNA sequence: TGTGCCAGTAGTATGACCTGGGGAGGAGAGACCCAGTACTTC. This translates into CASSMTWGGETQYF. The V call is TRBV19, the J call TRBJ2-5, with a weak D call TRBD2 (6 bases). From germline, CDR1 is LNHDA and CDR2 SQIVND (reference sequence). This CDR3 spans 14 amino acids. V was trimmed by 3 bases and J by 4 bases, leaving 12 bases between them. The full variable domain, with the rest looked up from reference TRBV19 and TRBJ2-5, is DGGITQSPKYLFRKEGQNVTLSCEQNLNHDAMYWYRQDPGQGLRLIYYSQIVNDFQKGDIAEGYSVSREKKESFPLTVTSAQKNPTAFYLCASSMTWGGETQYFGPGTRLLVL.